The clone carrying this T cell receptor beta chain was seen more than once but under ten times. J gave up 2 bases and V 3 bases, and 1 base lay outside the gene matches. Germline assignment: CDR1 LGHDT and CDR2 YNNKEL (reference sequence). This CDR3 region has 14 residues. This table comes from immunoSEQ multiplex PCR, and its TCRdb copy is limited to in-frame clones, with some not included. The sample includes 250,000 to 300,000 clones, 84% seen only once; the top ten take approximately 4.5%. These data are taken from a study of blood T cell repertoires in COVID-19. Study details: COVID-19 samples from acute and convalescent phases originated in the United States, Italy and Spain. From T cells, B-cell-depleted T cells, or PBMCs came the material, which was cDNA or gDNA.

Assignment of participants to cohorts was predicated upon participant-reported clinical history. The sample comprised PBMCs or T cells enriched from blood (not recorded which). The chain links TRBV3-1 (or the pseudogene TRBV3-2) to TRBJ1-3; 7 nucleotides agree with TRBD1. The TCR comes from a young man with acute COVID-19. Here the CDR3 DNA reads TGTGCCAGCAGCCATACAGGGGCTGGAAACACCATATATTTT. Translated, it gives CASSHTGAGNTIYF.